Described below is a single TCR beta chain sequence and its context. CDR3 size: 17 residues. The V gene's germline CDR1 is SEHNR and CDR2 FQNEAQ (reference sequence). With V trimmed by 5 bases and J by 3 bases, 15 bases remained unmatched. How the authors handled the data: Cell counts per sample came from amplifying reference gene primers. This table comes from immunoSEQ multiplex PCR, and its TCRdb copy is limited to in-frame clones, with some not included. V and J calls plus clone size are reproduced from that table; the DNA served to infer D and trimming. There are approximately 31,000 clones in the sample; approximately 89% occur only once, and approximately 3.7% lies in the top ten. This sample is part of a study of blood T cell repertoires in COVID-19.

Sequencing was performed on peripheral blood. V and J are TRBV7-9 and TRBJ2-7; 8 bases match TRBD2. This TCR derives from a man in his 60s with acute or convalescent COVID-19. The CDR3 here is CASSLTFGTRDVYEQYF. CDR3 coding DNA: TGTGCCAGCAGCCTTACATTTGGGACTAGAGATGTCTACGAGCAGTACTTC.